The source of this T cell receptor beta chain is a study of cytomegalovirus exposure and HLA in healthy donors. Broader study findings: A few of the chains that were CMV-associated were confirmed in vitro to be specific for CMV antigens. In a later analysis, V- and J-gene trimming of beta chains associated with a DCLRE1C missense variant, replicated independently.

As to this clone: Its matching antigen is unknown.

CDR1 and CDR2 from the germline V gene are SGHDT and YYEEEE. The CDR3 is made up of 16 amino acids. V lost 3 bases to trimming and J lost 4 bases; unmatched junction nucleotides: 9. A multiplex PCR was run with 60 Vbeta primers and 13 Jbeta primers. Libraries were prepared by immunoSEQ multiplex PCR; TCRdb keeps only in-frame clonotypes and omits some of them. Found here are about 200,000 clones, about 78% of them singletons; the top ten hold just under 3%. Input material: PBMCs. This chain links TRBV5-6 with TRBJ2-5, with TRBD1 matching over 10 bases. This TCR was sampled from a woman in her thirties in good health and CMV-seronegative. CDR3 in amino acids: CASSSVPGQGSETQYF. The CDR3 bases are TGTGCCAGCAGCTCAGTCCCGGGACAGGGGTCAGAGACCCAGTACTTC.